The 23 T cell receptor beta chains below were found in one sample sequenced in a study of T cell repertoires in cytomegalovirus infection. Their target antigens are unknown. TCRdb re-called the reads through MiXCR, storing one row per CDR3 protein. The sample holds tens of thousands of distinct CDR3 sequences, more than 15% seen once. The sequencing used CD8+ T cells from cultured PBMCs, collected from culture after CMV antigen stimulation. The receptors were gathered from a human donor in good health (CMV status not recorded). Some clones in this sample may be carry-over from other donors' samples.

This rearrangement joins TRBV7-2 to TRBJ2-3; tentatively, D is TRBD1 or TRBD2 (5 bases each). The germline V and J ends were trimmed by 2 bases and 2 bases, with 8 bases remaining between them. The length of the CDR3 is 14 residues. Germline CDR1 reads SGHTA; CDR2 reads FQGNSA. The CDR3 bases are TGTGCCAGCAGCTTAAGGGACGACACAGATACGCAGTATTTT. It specifies CASSLRDDTDTQYF.

In this sample, this clonotype turned up a few times. The V and J genes are TRBV5-1 and TRBJ2-5; 8 positions agree with TRBD1. The CDR3 has 15 residues. The germline V gene encodes CDR1 SGHRS and CDR2 YFSETQ. V lost 4 bases to trimming and J lost 3 bases; unmatched junction nucleotides: 8. The CDR3 region is CASSTRTGFEETQYF. The CDR3 DNA sequence: TGCGCCAGCAGCACCCGGACAGGGTTTGAAGAGACCCAGTACTTC.

The chain joins TRBV7-9 to TRBJ2-1; D is possibly TRBD1 (6 bases). Trimming removed 3 bases at V and 6 bases at J, with 15 bases between. The germline gives CDR1 SEHNR, CDR2 FQNEAQ (reference sequence). The CDR3 is 15 residues long. This CDR3 reads CASSFSGARINEQFF. CDR3 bases: TGTGCCAGCAGCTTCTCAGGGGCGAGGATCAATGAGCAGTTCTTC.

The CDR3 coding sequence is TGTGCCAGCAGTTTTCCTGGGGCGACTGAAGCTTTCTTT. Its translation: CASSFPGATEAFF. The J gene is TRBJ1-1, the V gene TRBV6-2 or TRBV6-3; a weak D match, TRBD1 (5 bases). The V and J ends lost 4 bases and 5 bases respectively, with 11 bases between them. Germline CDR1 and CDR2: MNHEY and SVGEGT. CDR3 length: 13 amino acids.

This clonotype was detected a few times. This chain connects TRBV11-2 to TRBJ2-1, with TRBD2 matching over 7 bases. From germline, CDR1 is SGHAT and CDR2 FQNNGV. Trimming removed 5 bases from V and 5 bases from J; junction bases left unmatched: 15. The CDR3 is made up of 17 amino acids. The CDR3 DNA reads as TGTGCCAGCAGCGCACTTCCCCGGGCGGGAGAAGACAATGAGCAGTTCTTC. Its translation: CASSALPRAGEDNEQFF.

This clonotype was seen only a few times. This rearrangement joins TRBV5-1 to TRBJ2-4; D is perhaps TRBD1 or TRBD2 (6 bases each). Germline V gene lookup returns CDR1 SGHRS and CDR2 YFSETQ. This CDR3 has 13 residues. Trimming removed 5 bases from V and 3 bases from J, with 9 bases in between. The CDR3 DNA sequence: TGCGCCAGCAGAAAGGGGGGCAAAAACATTCAGTACTTC. Protein: CASRKGGKNIQYF.

The genes are TRBV7-2 and TRBJ1-6; TRBD1 might be the D (6 bases). Trimming took 1 base from V and 0 from J, leaving 13 bases between them. The CDR3 runs to 18 residues. Germline loops: CDR1 SGHTA, CDR2 FQGNSA. The CDR3 DNA sequence: TGTGCCAGCAGCTTAGACAGGGCCTTGAGCTCCTATAATTCACCCCTCCACTTT. Protein: CASSLDRALSSYNSPLHF.

V is TRBV27 and J is TRBJ2-7; 10 positions agree with TRBD2. V shed 3 bases, J shed 7 bases, and the junction held 12 bases outside the gene matches. This CDR3 has 16 amino acids. Germline V gene lookup returns CDR1 MNHEY and CDR2 SMNVEV (reference sequence). The CDR3, as DNA: TGTGCCAGCAGTTTCCGGGGAGCGGGAGGGGCTGAGGAGCAGTACTTC. Encoded protein: CASSFRGAGGAEEQYF.

This clonotype was recorded a few times. The chain recombines TRBV6-6 with TRBJ2-3; 7 positions match TRBD1. Germline V gene data show CDR1 as MNHNY and CDR2 as SVGAGI (reference sequence). Trimming at V came to 2 bases and at J to 2 bases, leaving 4 bases not matched to a gene. This CDR3 comprises 15 residues. In DNA, the CDR3 is TGTGCCAGCAGTTACAGGGGGCCCGACACAGATACGCAGTATTTT. Translation: CASSYRGPDTDTQYF.

The V and J genes are TRBV28 and TRBJ1-2; D is possibly TRBD1 (5 bases). CDR1 is MDHEN and CDR2 is SYDVKM in the germline V gene. Trimming took 6 bases from V and 6 from J, leaving 23 bases between them. The CDR3 has 16 amino acids. The CDR3 bases are TGTGCCAGCAGCCGCAGCCTATTCAGGGTTGCTGATGGCTACACCTTC. Translating it yields CASSRSLFRVADGYTF.

This chain links TRBV6-6 with TRBJ2-7, with D unclear. CDR1 and CDR2 from the germline V gene are MNHNY and SVGAGI (reference sequence). The CDR3 is made up of 14 amino acids. V lost 6 bases and J lost 2, with 14 bases in between. This chain's CDR3 is CASRTRTEPYEQYF. The CDR3 region has the DNA TGTGCCAGCAGGACTCGGACGGAACCCTACGAGCAGTACTTC.

The chain is built from TRBV7-3 and TRBJ2-3, with 15 bases identical to TRBD2. Germline loops: CDR1 SGHTA, CDR2 FQGTGA. V trimming: 3 bases; J trimming: 6 bases; junction bases outside the gene matches: 4. This CDR3 comprises 16 residues. CDR3 DNA: TGTGCCAGCAGCTTGGGACTAGCGGGAGGTACCGATACGCAGTATTTT. Residues: CASSLGLAGGTDTQYF.

This clonotype is a singleton in its sample. This chain joins TRBV27 and TRBJ2-2; TRBD2 might be the D (6 bases). Germline CDR1 is MNHEY and CDR2 is SMNVEV (reference sequence). V lost 3 bases, J lost 6 bases, and 11 bases lay in between. CDR3 length equals 14 residues. CDR3 loop: CASSFRGTAGELFF. The CDR3 DNA follows: TGTGCCAGCAGTTTTCGGGGGACGGCCGGGGAGCTGTTTTTT.

This clonotype was seen many times. V gene TRBV7-8 combines with J gene TRBJ2-7; 9 bases map to TRBD2. The CDR3 totals 16 residues. J was trimmed by 4 bases and V by 2 bases; bases with no gene match: 9. Germline V gene lookup returns CDR1 SGHVS and CDR2 FQNEAQ. The CDR3 is CASSLLSGGWGYEQYF. CDR3 in DNA: TGTGCCAGCAGCTTACTAAGCGGGGGGTGGGGTTACGAGCAGTACTTC.

The table lists this clonotype with a few counts. The CDR3 loop reads CASSSWTSGDNEQFF. The CDR3 nucleotides are TGTGCCAGCAGCTCGTGGACTAGCGGTGACAATGAGCAGTTCTTC. The rearrangement uses TRBV7-3 and TRBJ2-1; 10 positions match TRBD2. V gave up 4 bases and J gave up 5 bases; unmatched junction bases: 5. The V gene's germline CDR1 is SGHTA and CDR2 FQGTGA. The CDR3 sequence is 15 residues long.

This clonotype was counted only a few times. This chain links TRBV5-4 with TRBJ2-7, with no clear D. The CDR3 loop spans 13 amino acids. V was cut by 4 bases and J by 3 bases, with 11 bases left in between. In germline, CDR1 is SGHNT, CDR2 YYREEE (reference sequence). The CDR3 DNA reads as TGTGCCAGCAGCACCCCGACGAGCTACGAGCAGTACTTC. Protein product: CASSTPTSYEQYF.

The rearrangement uses TRBV6-9 and TRBJ1-1, with D uncertain. The CDR3 spans 15 residues. Germline V gene data show CDR1 as MNHGY and CDR2 as SVAAGI. V shed 8 bases and J shed 3 bases, with 19 bases lying between them. As DNA, the CDR3 is TGTGCCAGCGCGGAGGGCGCCCTTTGGGACACTGAAGCTTTCTTT. It is translated as CASAEGALWDTEAFF.

This clonotype was recorded a few times. DNA for the CDR3: TGTGCCAGCACGACTTCAGGGAACGAGCAGTACTTC. It specifies CASTTSGNEQYF. The V call is TRBV6-5, the J call TRBJ2-7, with D maybe TRBD1 (5 bases). Trimming took 7 bases from V and 5 from J, leaving 12 bases between them. Per germline, CDR1 MNHEY and CDR2 SVGAGI. The CDR3 spans 12 residues.

This clonotype turned up a few times. This rearrangement joins TRBV27 to TRBJ2-1; TRBD1 is a possible D gene (5 bases). The V end was cut by 8 bases, the J end by 8 bases, with 13 bases between. Per germline, CDR1 MNHEY and CDR2 SMNVEV (reference sequence). The CDR3 covers 12 residues. The CDR3 is CASGQGLYEQFF. The CDR3 coding sequence is TGTGCCAGCGGGCAGGGTCTCTATGAGCAGTTCTTC.

The chain carries TRBV11-1 and TRBJ2-1; TRBD1 might be the D (5 bases). Trimming shortened V by 7 bases and J by 7 bases, and 14 bases separated the two germline ends. Germline-derived CDR1 and CDR2 are SGHAT and FQDESV (reference sequence). The CDR3 consists of 13 residues. The CDR3 here is CASTKDSPNEQFF. In DNA form, the CDR3 reads TGTGCCAGCACGAAAGACAGCCCTAATGAGCAGTTCTTC.

V usage is TRBV7-8 and J usage is TRBJ2-5, with D possibly TRBD2 on 7 matching bases. CDR1 is SGHVS and CDR2 is FQNEAQ in the germline V gene. V lost 4 bases and J 5 bases, leaving 14 bases between the germline ends. The length of the CDR3 is 14 residues. The chain's CDR3 is CASSSKGGVETQYF. CDR3 coding DNA: TGTGCCAGCAGCTCCAAGGGGGGGGTGGAGACCCAGTACTTC.

V usage is TRBV12-3 or TRBV12-4 and J usage is TRBJ2-7; no firm D call. V was cut by 5 bases and J by 5 bases, with 13 bases left in between. CDR3 length: 13 amino acids. Here the CDR3 reads CASSGVEAHEQYF. The CDR3 DNA follows: TGTGCCAGCAGTGGCGTAGAGGCCCACGAGCAGTACTTC.

The rearrangement links TRBV6-2 or TRBV6-3 to TRBJ2-1; TRBD2 agrees at 14 bases. Germline lookup yields CDR1 MNHEY and CDR2 SVGEGT. V was clipped by 5 bases and J by 1 base; unmatched bases: 4. The CDR3 contains 17 residues. CDR3 bases: TGTGCCAGCAGTGGACTAGCGGGAGGAGATTCCTACAATGAGCAGTTCTTC. Amino acids: CASSGLAGGDSYNEQFF.